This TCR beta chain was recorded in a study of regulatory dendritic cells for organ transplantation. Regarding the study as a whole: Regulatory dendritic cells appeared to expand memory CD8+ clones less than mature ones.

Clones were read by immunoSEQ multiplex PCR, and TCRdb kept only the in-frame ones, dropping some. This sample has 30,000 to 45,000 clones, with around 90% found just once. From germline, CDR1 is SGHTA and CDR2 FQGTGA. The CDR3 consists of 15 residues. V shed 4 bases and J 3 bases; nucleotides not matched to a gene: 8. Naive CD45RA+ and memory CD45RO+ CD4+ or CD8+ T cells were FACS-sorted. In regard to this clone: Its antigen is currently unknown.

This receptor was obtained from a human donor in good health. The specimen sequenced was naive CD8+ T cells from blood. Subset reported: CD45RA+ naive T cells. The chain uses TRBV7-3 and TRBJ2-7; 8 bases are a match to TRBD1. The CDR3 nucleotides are TGTGCCAGCAGCTCGGGACCGGGACAGGACTACGAGCAGTACTTC. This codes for CASSSGPGQDYEQYF.